The rows below give T cell receptor beta chains drawn from one sample of a study of untreated major depressive disorder. The assay was immunoSEQ multiplex PCR, and TCRdb's table has in-frame clones only and misses some. The sample has about 25,000 clones, over 80% seen once; the top ten hold about 0.75%. The specimen sequenced was CD4+ T cells from PBMCs. The receptors were gathered from a young woman with major depressive disorder. Both conserved end residues are part of each CDR3. The order of the fields is J gene, V gene, CDR3 protein.

J gene: TRBJ1-3; V gene: TRBV5-4; CDR3 protein: CASSALGRGDGNTIYF
J gene: TRBJ1-6; V gene: TRBV1; CDR3 protein: CTSSPPFHRPSLIISPLHF
J gene: TRBJ1-1; V gene: TRBV15; CDR3 protein: CATSRDRGGEGTEAFF
J gene: TRBJ1-3; V gene: TRBV27; CDR3 protein: CARLQNRVFSGNTIYF
J gene: TRBJ1-6; V gene: TRBV7-2; CDR3 protein: CASSSDIQPLHF
J gene: TRBJ1-1; V gene: TRBV2; CDR3 protein: CASSEFLLNTEAFF
J gene: TRBJ2-5; V gene: TRBV5-8; CDR3 protein: CASSFTETQYF
J gene: TRBJ2-1; V gene: TRBV13; CDR3 protein: CASSSGTGFYNEQFF
J gene: TRBJ2-7; V gene: TRBV27; CDR3 protein: CASSFTASGLIPEQYF
J gene: TRBJ2-7; V gene: TRBV18; CDR3 protein: CASSPRQGTEQYF
J gene: TRBJ1-1; V gene: TRBV7-9; CDR3 protein: CASTNTGGTEAFF
J gene: TRBJ2-1; V gene: TRBV7-9; CDR3 protein: CASRTRYNEQFF
J gene: TRBJ1-4; V gene: TRBV28; CDR3 protein: CASSPGQGRAFNEKLFF
J gene: TRBJ1-2; V gene: TRBV28; CDR3 protein: CASTSQGGLYGYTF
J gene: TRBJ2-7; V gene: TRBV18; CDR3 protein: CASSNSYEQYF
J gene: TRBJ1-2; V gene: TRBV7-8; CDR3 protein: CASSIQVAGDYGYTF
J gene: TRBJ1-4; V gene: TRBV25-1; CDR3 protein: CASSARTGITEKLFF
J gene: TRBJ2-3; V gene: TRBV29-1; CDR3 protein: CSVATSGSPDTQYF
J gene: TRBJ1-3; V gene: TRBV25-1; CDR3 protein: CASSGRGVGNTIYF
J gene: TRBJ2-3; V gene: TRBV7-3; CDR3 protein: CASSLGSSTDTQYF
J gene: TRBJ2-7; V gene: TRBV4-1; CDR3 protein: CASSQDPRSYGGAYF
J gene: TRBJ1-1; V gene: TRBV6-5; CDR3 protein: CASSYVSMNTEAFF
J gene: TRBJ1-3; V gene: TRBV4-3; CDR3 protein: CASSQDRGNRNTIYF
J gene: TRBJ2-6; V gene: TRBV6-1; CDR3 protein: CAIGTEGSGANVLTF
J gene: TRBJ2-6; V gene: TRBV5-5; CDR3 protein: CASSPGVGDGGANVLTF
J gene: TRBJ2-1; V gene: TRBV2; CDR3 protein: CASNPSGSTYNEQFF
J gene: TRBJ2-2; V gene: TRBV11-3; CDR3 protein: CASSFPWAGADTGELFF
J gene: TRBJ2-1; V gene: TRBV5-1; CDR3 protein: CASMGLGGEQFF
J gene: TRBJ2-2; V gene: TRBV11-3; CDR3 protein: CASSPAQRERTGELFF
J gene: TRBJ2-2; V gene: TRBV5-1; CDR3 protein: CASSLEAAGERELFF
J gene: TRBJ1-2; V gene: TRBV13; CDR3 protein: CASSENRGGYTF
J gene: TRBJ1-6; V gene: TRBV6-6; CDR3 protein: CASSYRSLNSPLHF
J gene: TRBJ2-1; V gene: TRBV2; CDR3 protein: CASSEALLRLAAPDNEQFF
J gene: TRBJ2-1; V gene: TRBV29-1; CDR3 protein: CSVTPRGTYNEQFF
J gene: TRBJ1-2; V gene: TRBV4-3; CDR3 protein: CASSQEPHYGYTF
J gene: TRBJ2-7; V gene: TRBV5-1; CDR3 protein: CASSPGTREYEQYF
J gene: TRBJ1-1; V gene: TRBV2; CDR3 protein: CASSVGQIEAFF
J gene: TRBJ1-1; V gene: TRBV18; CDR3 protein: CASSPGVRNTEAFF
J gene: TRBJ2-1; V gene: TRBV7-2; CDR3 protein: CASSLTAGGNGNEQFF
J gene: TRBJ2-3; V gene: TRBV5-1; CDR3 protein: CASRQLAGGTDTQYF
J gene: TRBJ1-5; V gene: TRBV7-2; CDR3 protein: CASSLGAGLSNQPQHF
J gene: TRBJ1-3; V gene: TRBV6-5; CDR3 protein: CASSRGQGMRTIYF
J gene: TRBJ1-1; V gene: TRBV2; CDR3 protein: CASSAPGQVTEAFF
J gene: TRBJ1-5; V gene: TRBV5-1; CDR3 protein: CASSLSPWDSRQPQHF
J gene: TRBJ1-2; V gene: TRBV19; CDR3 protein: CASTEDSFYGYTF
J gene: TRBJ2-2; V gene: TRBV21-1; CDR3 protein: CASSKWDHSNTGELFF
J gene: TRBJ1-2; V gene: TRBV28; CDR3 protein: CASGVRLYGYTF
J gene: TRBJ1-3; V gene: TRBV2; CDR3 protein: CASSEGQGTSGNTIYF
J gene: TRBJ2-1; V gene: TRBV7-2; CDR3 protein: CASSGNFNEQFF
J gene: TRBJ1-2; V gene: TRBV28; CDR3 protein: CASSSFDRGHYGYTF
J gene: TRBJ2-1; V gene: TRBV29-1; CDR3 protein: CSVEDTGTSSNEQFF
J gene: TRBJ1-1; V gene: TRBV7-2; CDR3 protein: CASSPRGGFNTEAFF
J gene: TRBJ2-2; V gene: TRBV19; CDR3 protein: CASSIRVGTGELFF
J gene: TRBJ2-5; V gene: TRBV4-1; CDR3 protein: CASSQDRLAGAPETQYF
J gene: TRBJ1-1; V gene: TRBV7-9; CDR3 protein: CASSPRTGTFRAEAFF